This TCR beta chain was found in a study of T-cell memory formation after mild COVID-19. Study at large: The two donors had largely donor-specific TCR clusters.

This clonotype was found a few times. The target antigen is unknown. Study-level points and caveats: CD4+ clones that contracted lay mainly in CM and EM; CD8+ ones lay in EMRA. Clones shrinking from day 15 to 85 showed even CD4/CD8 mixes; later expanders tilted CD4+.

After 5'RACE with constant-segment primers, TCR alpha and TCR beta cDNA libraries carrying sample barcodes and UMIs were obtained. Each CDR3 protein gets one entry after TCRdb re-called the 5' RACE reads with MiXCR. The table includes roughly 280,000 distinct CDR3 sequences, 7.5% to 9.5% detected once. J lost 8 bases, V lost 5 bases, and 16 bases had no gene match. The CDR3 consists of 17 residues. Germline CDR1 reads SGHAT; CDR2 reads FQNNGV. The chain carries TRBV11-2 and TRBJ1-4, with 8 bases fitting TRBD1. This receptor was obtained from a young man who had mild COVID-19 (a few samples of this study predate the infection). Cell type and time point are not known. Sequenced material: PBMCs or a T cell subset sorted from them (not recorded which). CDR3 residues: CASSRGQGGYSSEKLFF. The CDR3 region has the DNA TGTGCCAGCAGCCGAGGACAGGGAGGATATTCCAGCGAAAAACTGTTTTTT. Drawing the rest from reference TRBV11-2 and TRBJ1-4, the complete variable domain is EAGVAQSPRYKIIEKRQSVAFWCNPISGHATLYWYQQILGQGPKLLIQFQNNGVVDDSQLPKDRFSAERLKGVDSTLKIQPAKLEDSAVYLCASSRGQGGYSSEKLFFGSGTQLSVL.